This T cell receptor (beta chain) was recorded in a study of T-cell memory formation after mild COVID-19. Study-wide findings and caveats: Within pre-infection memory, some responding clones were found, suggesting cross-reactive memory joined.

Trimming at V came to 5 bases and at J to 6 bases, leaving 8 bases not matched to a gene. CDR1 SGHTA and CDR2 FQGTGA come from the germline V gene. The length of the CDR3 is 15 residues. About this clonotype: What it binds is not known.

It was 5'RACE with constant-segment primers that produced the TCR alpha and TCR beta cDNA libraries, which carried sample barcodes and UMIs. Via MiXCR, TCRdb re-called the 5' RACE reads, giving one row per CDR3 protein. Of about 300,000 distinct CDR3 sequences in the sample, roughly a fifth were seen once. Sequencing was done on a sample of PBMCs or a T cell subset sorted from them (not recorded which). This sequence was found in a man younger than 35 who had mild COVID-19 (a few samples of this study predate the infection). Cell type and time point are not known. This chain links TRBV7-3 with TRBJ2-3, with 10 nucleotides matching TRBD1. The CDR3 reads CASSPPGQGIDTQYF. DNA for the CDR3: TGTGCCAGCAGCCCCCCGGGACAGGGGATTGATACGCAGTATTTT.